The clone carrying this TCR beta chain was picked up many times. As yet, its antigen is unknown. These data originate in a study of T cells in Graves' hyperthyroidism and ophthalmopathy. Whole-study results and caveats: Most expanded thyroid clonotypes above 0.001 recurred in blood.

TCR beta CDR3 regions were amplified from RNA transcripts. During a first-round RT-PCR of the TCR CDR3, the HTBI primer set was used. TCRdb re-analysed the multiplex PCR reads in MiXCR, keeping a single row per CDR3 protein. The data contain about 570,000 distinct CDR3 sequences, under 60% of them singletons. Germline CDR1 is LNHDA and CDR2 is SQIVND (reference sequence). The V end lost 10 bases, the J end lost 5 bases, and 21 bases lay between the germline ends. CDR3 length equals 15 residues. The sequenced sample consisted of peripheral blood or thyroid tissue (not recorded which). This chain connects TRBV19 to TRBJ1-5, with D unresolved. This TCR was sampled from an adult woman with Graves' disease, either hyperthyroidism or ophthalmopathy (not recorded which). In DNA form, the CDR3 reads TGTGCCACTCGCGGGCTTATAAAGAAAGATCAGCCCCAGCATTTT. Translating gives CATRGLIKKDQPQHF.